Below, 2 T cell receptor beta chains from the same sample are listed, as sequenced in a study of vaccination effects on CD4 cells after COVID-19. The protocol was immunoSEQ multiplex PCR, while the TCRdb copy is restricted to in-frame clones and leaves out a portion. The data contain tens of thousands of clones, about 70% of them singletons. Their target antigens are unknown. The authors isolated CD4+ T cells after approximately 9 days of culture. The specimen comprised CD4+ T cells from PBMCs cultured without peptide, sampled before COVID-19 vaccination. All receptors derive from a human donor who received a COVID-19 vaccine.

This clone was detected only once. This chain uses TRBV7-2 with TRBJ1-2; 10 bases line up with TRBD1. V was clipped by 1 base and J by 3 bases; unmatched bases: 2. The CDR3 length is 15 residues. Germline-derived CDR1 and CDR2 are SGHTA and FQGNSA. The CDR3 nucleotides read TGTGCCAGCAGCTTAGGACAGGGGGCTTACTATGGCTACACCTTC. Protein: CASSLGQGAYYGYTF.

The chain links TRBV18 to TRBJ1-2; 7 nucleotides agree with TRBD1. Germline values: CDR1 KGHSH, CDR2 LQKENI. CDR3 length equals 15 residues. J gave up 6 bases and V 2 bases, and 9 bases lay outside the gene matches. In DNA, the CDR3 is TGTGCCAGCTCACCAACCCCGGGGACAGAGAATGGCTACACCTTC. It specifies CASSPTPGTENGYTF.